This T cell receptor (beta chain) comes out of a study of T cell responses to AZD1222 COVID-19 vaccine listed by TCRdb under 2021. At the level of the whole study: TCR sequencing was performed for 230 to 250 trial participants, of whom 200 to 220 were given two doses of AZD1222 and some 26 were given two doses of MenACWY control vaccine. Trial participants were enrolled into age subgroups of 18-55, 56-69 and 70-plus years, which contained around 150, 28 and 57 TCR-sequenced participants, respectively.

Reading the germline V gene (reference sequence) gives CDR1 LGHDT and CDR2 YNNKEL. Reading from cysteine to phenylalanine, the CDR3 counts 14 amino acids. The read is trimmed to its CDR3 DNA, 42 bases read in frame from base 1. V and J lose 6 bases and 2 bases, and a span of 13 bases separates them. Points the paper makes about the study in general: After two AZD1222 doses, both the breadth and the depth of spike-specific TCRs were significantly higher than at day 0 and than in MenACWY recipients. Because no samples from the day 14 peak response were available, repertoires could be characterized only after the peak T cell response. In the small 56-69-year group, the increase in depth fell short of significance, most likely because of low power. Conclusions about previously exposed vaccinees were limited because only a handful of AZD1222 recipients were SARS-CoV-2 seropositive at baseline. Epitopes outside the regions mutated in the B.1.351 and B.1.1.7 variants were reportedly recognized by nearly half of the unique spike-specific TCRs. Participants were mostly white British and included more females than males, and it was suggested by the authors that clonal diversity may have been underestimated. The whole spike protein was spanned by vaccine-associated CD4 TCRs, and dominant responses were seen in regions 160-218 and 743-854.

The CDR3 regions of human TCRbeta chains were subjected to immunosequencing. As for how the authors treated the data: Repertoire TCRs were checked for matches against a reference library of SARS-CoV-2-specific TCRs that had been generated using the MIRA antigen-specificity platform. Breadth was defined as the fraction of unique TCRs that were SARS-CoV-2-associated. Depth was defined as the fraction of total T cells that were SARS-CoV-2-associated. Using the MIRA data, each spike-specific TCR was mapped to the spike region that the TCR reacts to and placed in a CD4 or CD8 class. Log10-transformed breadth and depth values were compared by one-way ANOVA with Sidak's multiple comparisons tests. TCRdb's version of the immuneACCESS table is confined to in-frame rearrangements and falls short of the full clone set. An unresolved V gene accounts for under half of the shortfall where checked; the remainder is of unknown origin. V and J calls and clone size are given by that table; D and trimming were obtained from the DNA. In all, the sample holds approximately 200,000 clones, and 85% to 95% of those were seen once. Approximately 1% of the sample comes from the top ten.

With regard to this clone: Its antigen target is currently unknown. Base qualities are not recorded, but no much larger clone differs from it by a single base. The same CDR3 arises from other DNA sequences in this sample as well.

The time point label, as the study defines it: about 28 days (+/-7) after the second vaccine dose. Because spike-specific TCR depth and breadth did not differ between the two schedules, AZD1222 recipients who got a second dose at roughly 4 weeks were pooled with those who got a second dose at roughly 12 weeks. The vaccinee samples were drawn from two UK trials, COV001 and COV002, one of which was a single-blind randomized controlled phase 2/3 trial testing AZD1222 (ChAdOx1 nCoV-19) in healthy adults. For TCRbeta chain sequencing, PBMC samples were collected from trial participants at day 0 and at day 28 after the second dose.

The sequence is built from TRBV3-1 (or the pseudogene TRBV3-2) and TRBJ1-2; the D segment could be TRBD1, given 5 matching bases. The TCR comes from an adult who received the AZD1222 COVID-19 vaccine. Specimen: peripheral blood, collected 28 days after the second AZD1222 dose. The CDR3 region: CASSHQGGNYGYTF. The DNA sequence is TGTGCCAGCAGTCATCAGGGAGGGAACTATGGCTACACCTTC.